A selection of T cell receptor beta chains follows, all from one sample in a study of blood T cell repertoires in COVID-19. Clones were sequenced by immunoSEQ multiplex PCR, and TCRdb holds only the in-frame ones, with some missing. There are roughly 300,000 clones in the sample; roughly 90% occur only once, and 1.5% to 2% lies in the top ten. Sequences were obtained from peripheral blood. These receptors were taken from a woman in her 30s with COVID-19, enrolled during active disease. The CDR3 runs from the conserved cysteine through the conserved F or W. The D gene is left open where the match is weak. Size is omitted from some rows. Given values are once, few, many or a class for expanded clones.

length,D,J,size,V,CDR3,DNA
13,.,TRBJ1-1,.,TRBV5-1,CASSLRSGTEAFF,TGCGCCAGCAGCCTCCGAAGCGGCACTGAAGCTTTCTTT
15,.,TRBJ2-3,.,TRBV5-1,CASSLAGGLADTQYF,TGCGCCAGCAGCTTGGCGGGCGGGTTGGCAGATACGCAGTATTTT
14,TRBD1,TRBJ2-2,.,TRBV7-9,CASSGTGATGELFF,TGTGCCAGCTCTGGGACAGGGGCTACCGGGGAGCTGTTTTTT
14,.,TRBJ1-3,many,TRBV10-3,CAISEGSVGNTIYF,TGTGCCATCAGTGAGGGTTCAGTTGGAAACACCATATATTTT
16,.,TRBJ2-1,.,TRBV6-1,CASSEMGRRSYNEQFF,TGTGCCAGCAGTGAAATGGGCCGCCGCTCCTACAATGAGCAGTTCTTC
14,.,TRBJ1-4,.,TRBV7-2,CASSLTGTNEKLFF,TGTGCCAGCAGCTTAACAGGGACTAATGAAAAACTGTTTTTT
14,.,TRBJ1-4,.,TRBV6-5,CASSPRKPNEKLFF,TGTGCCAGCAGCCCCAGGAAACCCAACGAAAAACTGTTTTTT
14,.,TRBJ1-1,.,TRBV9,CASSVVTGTAEAFF,TGTGCCAGCAGCGTAGTAACAGGCACCGCTGAAGCTTTCTTT
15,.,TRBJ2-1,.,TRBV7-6,CASSPDRAPYNEQFF,TGTGCCAGCAGTCCGGACAGAGCCCCCTACAATGAGCAGTTCTTC
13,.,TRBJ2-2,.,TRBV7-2,CASSPTNTGELFF,TGTGCCAGCTCCCCGACAAACACCGGGGAGCTGTTTTTT
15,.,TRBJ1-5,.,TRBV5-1,CASSFGGALGQPQHF,TGCGCCAGCAGCTTTGGGGGGGCTCTGGGTCAGCCCCAGCATTTT
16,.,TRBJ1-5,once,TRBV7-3,CASSAPNLRYDQPQHF,TGTGCCAGCAGCGCCCCCAACTTGAGGTATGATCAGCCCCAGCATTTT
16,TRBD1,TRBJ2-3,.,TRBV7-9,CASSSDRVPLADTQYF,TGTGCCAGCAGCTCCGACAGGGTTCCATTAGCAGATACGCAGTATTTT
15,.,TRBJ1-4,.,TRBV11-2,CASSLGRGTNEKLFF,TGTGCCAGCAGCTTGGGGAGGGGAACTAATGAAAAACTGTTTTTT
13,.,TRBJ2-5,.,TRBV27,CASRTWGEETQYF,TGTGCCAGCAGGACGTGGGGCGAAGAGACCCAGTACTTC
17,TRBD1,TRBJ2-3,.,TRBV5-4,CASSLGPGTGKADTQYF,TGTGCCAGCAGCCTAGGCCCCGGGACAGGGAAGGCAGATACGCAGTATTTT
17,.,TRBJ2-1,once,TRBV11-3,CASSGGSLDRAFNEQFF,TGTGCCAGCAGCGGAGGTAGCCTGGACAGAGCCTTCAATGAGCAGTTCTTC
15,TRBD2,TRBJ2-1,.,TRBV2,CASSELGGGYNEQFF,TGTGCCAGCAGTGAACTAGGCGGGGGGTACAATGAGCAGTTCTTC
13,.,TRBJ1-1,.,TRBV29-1,CSTGTPGNTEAFF,TGCAGCACCGGGACTCCGGGGAACACTGAAGCTTTCTTT
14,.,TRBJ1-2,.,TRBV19,CASSITRGNGGYTF,TGTGCCAGTAGTATAACAAGGGGAAATGGCGGCTACACCTTC
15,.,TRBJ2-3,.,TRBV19,CASSRARGPTDTQYF,TGTGCCAGTAGTAGGGCCAGGGGACCCACAGATACGCAGTATTTT
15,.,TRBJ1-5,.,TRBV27,CASSFSGAGNQPQHF,TGTGCCAGCAGTTTCAGTGGCGCGGGCAATCAGCCCCAGCATTTT
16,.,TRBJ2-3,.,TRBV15,CATSRDPSGGIDTQYF,TGTGCCACCAGCAGAGATCCCTCGGGGGGCATAGATACGCAGTATTTT
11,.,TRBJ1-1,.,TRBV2,CASTLNTEAFF,TGTGCCAGCACCTTGAACACTGAAGCTTTCTTT
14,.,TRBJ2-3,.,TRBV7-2,CASSYSGPGETQYF,TGTGCCAGCAGCTACTCCGGGCCGGGAGAAACGCAGTATTTT
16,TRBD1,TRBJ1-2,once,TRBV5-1,CASSLTGGASSYGYTF,TGCGCCAGCAGCTTGACAGGGGGCGCCTCCAGCTATGGCTACACCTTC
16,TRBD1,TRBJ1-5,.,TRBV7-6,CASSLGLGQDHQPQHF,TGTGCCAGCAGCTTAGGTTTGGGACAGGACCATCAGCCCCAGCATTTT
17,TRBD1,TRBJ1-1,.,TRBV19,CASSLTGGAGRNTEAFF,TGTGCCAGTAGTCTTACAGGGGGCGCAGGTCGAAACACTGAAGCTTTCTTT
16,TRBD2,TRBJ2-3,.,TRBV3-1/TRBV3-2,CASSQSTSGGADTQYF,TGTGCCAGCAGCCAATCCACTAGCGGGGGGGCCGATACGCAGTATTTT
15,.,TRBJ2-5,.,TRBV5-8,CASSLAVITQETQYF,TGTGCCAGCAGCTTGGCCGTGATCACTCAAGAGACCCAGTACTTC
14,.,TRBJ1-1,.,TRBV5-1,CASSFGHMNTEAFF,TGCGCCAGCAGCTTTGGACACATGAACACTGAAGCTTTCTTT
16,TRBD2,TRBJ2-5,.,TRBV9,CASSPWASGGEETQYF,TGTGCCAGCAGCCCATGGGCTAGCGGGGGGGAAGAGACCCAGTACTTC
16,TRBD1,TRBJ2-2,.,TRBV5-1,CASSPWTGEETGELFF,TGCGCCAGCAGCCCCTGGACAGGGGAGGAGACCGGGGAGCTGTTTTTT
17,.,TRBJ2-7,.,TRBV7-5,CVRSLALWTRYSYEQYF,TGTGTCAGAAGCTTAGCACTCTGGACTCGCTATTCCTACGAGCAGTACTTC
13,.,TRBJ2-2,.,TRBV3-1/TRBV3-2,CASGGAMTGELFF,TGTGCCAGCGGGGGGGCGATGACCGGGGAGCTGTTTTTT
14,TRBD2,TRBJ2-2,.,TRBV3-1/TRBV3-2,CASSVGLMAGELFF,TGTGCCAGCAGCGTGGGACTAATGGCCGGGGAGCTGTTTTTT
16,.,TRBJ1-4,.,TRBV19,CASSTGGVRTNEKLFF,TGTGCCAGTAGTACCGGGGGGGTACGAACTAATGAAAAACTGTTTTTT